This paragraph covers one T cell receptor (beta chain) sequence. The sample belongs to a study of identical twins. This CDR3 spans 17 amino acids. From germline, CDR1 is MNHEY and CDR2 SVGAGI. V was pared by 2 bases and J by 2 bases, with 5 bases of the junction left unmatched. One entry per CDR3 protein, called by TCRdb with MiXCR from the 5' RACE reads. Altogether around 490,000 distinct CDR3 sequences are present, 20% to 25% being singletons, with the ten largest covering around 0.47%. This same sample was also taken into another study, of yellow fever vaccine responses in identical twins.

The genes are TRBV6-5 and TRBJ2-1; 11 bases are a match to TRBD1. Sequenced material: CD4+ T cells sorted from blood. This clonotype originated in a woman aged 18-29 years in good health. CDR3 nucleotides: TGTGCCAGCAGTTACAACGCGGGACAGGGGGCCTACAATGAGCAGTTCTTC. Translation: CASSYNAGQGAYNEQFF.